The 13 T cell receptor beta chains below all came from one sample that was sequenced in a study of blood T cells in healthy people across ages (dated by TCRdb to about 2015). Receptor libraries were prepared by 5' RACE. The instrument was an Illumina HiSeq 2500. A second 7 to 11 cycle PCR used a sample-barcoded 5' primer and a J-beta primer mix. The public reads were reanalyzed by TCRdb: fastp trimming at Q25, MiXCR alignment, in-frame beta chains only. Rows are unified per CDR3 protein, each entry keeping the most common DNA and genes. A total of roughly 800,000 distinct CDR3 sequences appear in this sample, around 25% of them only once. The top ten clones comprise 3.7% of the sample. These sequences were also reported in another study, on T cells of mothers and their children.

Sequencing was done on a sample of blood. All receptors derive from a boy younger than 18 in good health.

In this sample, this clonotype turned up a few times. The V and J genes are TRBV7-9 and TRBJ1-5; D call uncertain. Germline V CDR1 and CDR2: SEHNR, FQNEAQ (reference sequence). The germline V and J ends were trimmed by 1 base and 2 bases, with 6 bases remaining between them. This CDR3 has 14 residues. The CDR3 DNA sequence: TGTGCCAGCAGCTTAGGAAATGGCAATCAGCCCCAGCATTTT. It is translated as CASSLGNGNQPQHF.

The chain carries TRBV20-1 and TRBJ2-3; D is tentatively TRBD1 or TRBD2 (6 bases each). CDR1 and CDR2 from the germline V gene are DFQATT and SNEGSKA (reference sequence). This CDR3 has 15 residues. The ends were cut back, 5 bases at V and 2 bases at J, with 17 bases in the middle. The CDR3 spells CSAERGDSTTDTQYF. The CDR3 nucleotides are TGCAGTGCTGAAAGGGGGGACTCTACCACAGATACGCAGTATTTT.

The count of this clonotype is one. This chain connects TRBV20-1 to TRBJ2-5; 7 bases map to TRBD2. The better agreement between TRBJ2-1 and the DNA end casts doubt on the J call. The V gene's germline CDR1 is DFQATT and CDR2 SNEGSKA (reference sequence). The CDR3 has 13 residues. CDR3 sequence: CSARGWEGNEQFF. In nucleotides, the CDR3 is TGCAGTGCTAGGGGATGGGAGGGCAATGAGCAGTTCTTC.

This clonotype was observed a handful of times. A junction boundary mismatches the germline segment, possibly from a read error. This sequence joins TRBV7-9 and TRBJ2-2; possibly TRBD2 for D (5 bases). The CDR3 length is 16 residues. The V gene's germline CDR1 is SEHNR and CDR2 FQNEAQ (reference sequence). The CDR3 loop reads CASSLSSVRNTGEPFF. CDR3 DNA sequence: TGTGCCAGCAGCTTGTCGTCGGTGCGAAATACCGGGGAGCCGTTTTTT.

This CDR3 is CASSHERAGIGETQYF. The CDR3 region has the DNA TGTGCCAGCAGTCACGAAAGAGCGGGAATTGGAGAGACCCAGTACTTC. The chain uses TRBV6-5 and TRBJ2-5; 7 bases map to TRBD2. CDR1 and CDR2 from the germline V gene are MNHEY and SVGAGI. There are 16 residues in the CDR3. V lost 5 bases, J lost 4 bases, and 13 bases stayed unmatched.

This sequence joins TRBV12-3 or TRBV12-4 and TRBJ1-3, with D unresolved. V was pared by 7 bases and J by 3 bases, with 16 bases between. The CDR3 has 15 amino acids. The CDR3 coding sequence is TGTGCCAGCAACCAGGATCGCGATAGTGGAAACACCATATATTTT. This gives the protein CASNQDRDSGNTIYF.

This chain connects TRBV6-6 to TRBJ2-1; D is uncertain. The CDR3 has 11 residues. Germline assignment: CDR1 MNHNY and CDR2 SVGAGI (reference sequence). V gave up 10 bases and J gave up 2 bases, with 6 bases separating them. CDR3 DNA sequence: TGTGCCATCGGACCCTACAATGAGCAGTTCTTC. Protein sequence: CAIGPYNEQFF.

The chain carries TRBV20-1 and TRBJ2-1; D is possibly TRBD2 (5 bases). Per germline, CDR1 DFQATT and CDR2 SNEGSKA (reference sequence). The CDR3 loop spans 14 amino acids. Trimming took 0 bases from V and 3 from J, leaving 9 bases between them. CDR3 in amino acids: CSARDSAFYNEQFF. The CDR3 DNA reads TGCAGTGCTAGAGATAGCGCCTTCTACAATGAGCAGTTCTTC.

The V call is TRBV7-2, the J call TRBJ2-7, with D possibly matching TRBD2 (6 bases). Near its end, the DNA agrees better with TRBJ2-1, so the J call may be wrong. Germline V gives CDR1 SGHTA, CDR2 FQGNSA. The CDR3 runs to 17 residues. DNA of the CDR3: TGTGCCAGCAGCCCCCGGACTACCCGGTACTCTTACAATGAGCAGTTCTTC. It codes for CASSPRTTRYSYNEQFF.

The V and J genes are TRBV12-3 or TRBV12-4 and TRBJ1-6; 7 bases are shared with TRBD1. The CDR3 length is 15 residues. The V segment lost 4 bases and the J segment 7 bases; nucleotides outside the gene matches: 7. In DNA, the CDR3 is TGTGCCAGCAGTTCGGGCCCAGGGGGAAATTCACCCCTCCACTTT. Translation gives CASSSGPGGNSPLHF.

This clonotype was picked up a small number of times. The chain is built from TRBV7-2 and TRBJ2-4; unclear D gene. In germline, CDR1 is SGHTA, CDR2 FQGNSA. This CDR3 has 13 residues. Trimming stripped 5 bases from V and 8 bases from J, with 13 bases between. The CDR3 here is CASSPISSHIQYF. CDR3 sequence (DNA): TGTGCCAGCAGCCCCATAAGCTCACACATTCAGTACTTC.

This clonotype has only a few counts. The V gene is TRBV4-2, the J gene TRBJ2-7, with TRBD1 identical over 7 bases. Germline trimming cut 0 bases from V and 3 bases from J; bases unmatched to any gene: 8. CDR1 and CDR2 from the germline V gene are LGHNA and YNFKEQ. This CDR3 has 16 residues. The CDR3 DNA is TGTGCCAGCAGCCAAGATGCGCGACAGGGAATCTACGAGCAGTACTTC. Translated, it gives CASSQDARQGIYEQYF.

The table lists this clonotype with a few counts. The chain is built from TRBV6-2 or TRBV6-3 and TRBJ1-2; D may be TRBD1 (6 bases). CDR3 length equals 11 residues. Germline V lookup: CDR1 MNHEY, CDR2 SVGEGT. V lost 6 bases to trimming and J lost 6 bases, with 8 bases between them. The CDR3: CASRQGDGYTF. As DNA, the CDR3 is TGTGCCAGCAGACAGGGTGATGGCTACACCTTC.